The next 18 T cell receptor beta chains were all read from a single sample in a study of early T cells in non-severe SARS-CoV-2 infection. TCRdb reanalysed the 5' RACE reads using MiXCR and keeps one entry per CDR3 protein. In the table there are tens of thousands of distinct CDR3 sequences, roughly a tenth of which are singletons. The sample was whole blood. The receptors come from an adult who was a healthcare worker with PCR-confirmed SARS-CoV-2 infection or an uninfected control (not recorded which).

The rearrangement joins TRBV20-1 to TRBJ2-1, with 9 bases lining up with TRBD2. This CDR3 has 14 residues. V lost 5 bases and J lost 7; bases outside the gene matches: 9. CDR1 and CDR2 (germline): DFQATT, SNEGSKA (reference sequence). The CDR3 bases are TGCAGTGCTTTTAGCGGGAGTGGCGGTAATGAGCAGTTCTTC. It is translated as CSAFSGSGGNEQFF.

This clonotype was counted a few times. The CDR3 DNA is TGTGCCAGCAGTTACGTTGGGGGGGAAAAACTGTTTTTT. It yields the protein CASSYVGGEKLFF. The chain carries TRBV6-6 and TRBJ1-4, with a weak D call TRBD1 (5 bases). Deletions cut 2 bases from V and 8 bases from J, with 9 bases between. Germline loops: CDR1 MNHNY, CDR2 SVGAGI (reference sequence). This CDR3 comprises 13 residues.

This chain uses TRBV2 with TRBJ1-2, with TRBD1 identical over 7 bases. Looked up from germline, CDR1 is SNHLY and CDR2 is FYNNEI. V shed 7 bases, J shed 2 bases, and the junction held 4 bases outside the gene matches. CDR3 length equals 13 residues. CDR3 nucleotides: TGTGCCAGCACTTTGGGACAGAACTATGGCTACACCTTC. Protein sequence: CASTLGQNYGYTF.

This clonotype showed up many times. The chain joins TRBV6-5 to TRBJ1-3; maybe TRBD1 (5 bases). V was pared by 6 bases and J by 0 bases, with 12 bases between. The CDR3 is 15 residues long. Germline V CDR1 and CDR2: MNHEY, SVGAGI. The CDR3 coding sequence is TGTGCCAGCAGCTCCGCAGGGATCTCTGGAAACACCATATATTTT. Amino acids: CASSSAGISGNTIYF.

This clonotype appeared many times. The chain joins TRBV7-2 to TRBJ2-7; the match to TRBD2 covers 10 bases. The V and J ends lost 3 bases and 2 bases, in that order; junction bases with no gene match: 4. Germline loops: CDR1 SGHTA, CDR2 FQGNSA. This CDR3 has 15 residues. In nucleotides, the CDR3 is TGTGCCAGCAGCTTTTTAGCGGGAGGCACCTACGAGCAGTACTTC. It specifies CASSFLAGGTYEQYF. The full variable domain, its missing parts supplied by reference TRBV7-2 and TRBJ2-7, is GAGVSQSPSNKVTEKGKDVELRCDPISGHTALYWYRQSLGQGLEFLIYFQGNSAPDKSGLPSDRFSAERTGGSVSTLTIQRTQQEDSAVYLCASSFLAGGTYEQYFGPGTRLTVT.

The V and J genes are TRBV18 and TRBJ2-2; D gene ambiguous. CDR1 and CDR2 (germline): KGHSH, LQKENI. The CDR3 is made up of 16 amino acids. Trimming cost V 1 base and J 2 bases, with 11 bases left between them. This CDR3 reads CASSPHILKNTGELFF. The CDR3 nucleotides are TGTGCCAGCTCACCACACATCCTCAAAAACACCGGGGAGCTGTTTTTT.

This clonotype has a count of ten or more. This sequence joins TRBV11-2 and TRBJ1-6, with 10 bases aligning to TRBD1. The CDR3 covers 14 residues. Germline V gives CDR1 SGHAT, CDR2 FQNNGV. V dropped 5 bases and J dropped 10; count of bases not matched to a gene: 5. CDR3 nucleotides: TGTGCCAGCAGCGGGACAGGGGATTCCTCACCCCTCCACTTT. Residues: CASSGTGDSSPLHF.

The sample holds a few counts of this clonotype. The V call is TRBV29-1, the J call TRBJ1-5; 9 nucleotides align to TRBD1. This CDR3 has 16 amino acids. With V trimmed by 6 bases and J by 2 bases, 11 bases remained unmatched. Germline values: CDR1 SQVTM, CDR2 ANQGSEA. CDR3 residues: CSVLKTGTGRNQPQHF. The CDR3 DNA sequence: TGCAGCGTACTTAAGACCGGGACAGGGCGCAATCAGCCCCAGCATTTT.

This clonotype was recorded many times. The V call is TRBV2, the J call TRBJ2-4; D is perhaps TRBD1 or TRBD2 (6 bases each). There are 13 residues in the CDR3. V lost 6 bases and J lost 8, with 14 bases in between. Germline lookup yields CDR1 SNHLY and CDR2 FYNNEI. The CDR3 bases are TGTGCCAGCAGCCGGGGGCGTCGGGACATTCAGTACTTC. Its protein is CASSRGRRDIQYF. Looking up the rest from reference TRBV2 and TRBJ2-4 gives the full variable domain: EPEVTQTPSHQVTQMGQEVILRCVPISNHLYFYWYRQILGQKVEFLVSFYNNEISEKSEIFDDQFSVERPDGSNFTLKIRSTKLEDSAMYFCASSRGRRDIQYFGAGTRLSVL.

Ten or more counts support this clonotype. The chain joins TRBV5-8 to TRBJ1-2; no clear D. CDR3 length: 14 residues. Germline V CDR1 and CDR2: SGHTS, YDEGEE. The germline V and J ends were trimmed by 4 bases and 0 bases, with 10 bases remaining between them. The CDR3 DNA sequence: TGTGCCAGCAGCCTGGTGCAGACTAACTATGGCTACACCTTC. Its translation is CASSLVQTNYGYTF. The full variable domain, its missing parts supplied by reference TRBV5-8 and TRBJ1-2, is EAGVTQSPTHLIKTRGQQATLRCSPISGHTSVYWYQQALGLGLQFLLWYDEGEERNRGNFPPRFSGRQFPNYSSELNVNALELEDSALYLCASSLVQTNYGYTFGSGTRLTVV.

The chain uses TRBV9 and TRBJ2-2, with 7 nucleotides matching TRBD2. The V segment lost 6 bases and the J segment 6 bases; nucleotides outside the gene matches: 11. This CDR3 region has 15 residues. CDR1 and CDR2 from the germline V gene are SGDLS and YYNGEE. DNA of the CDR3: TGTGCCAGCACCCTAGGGGAGGGACGCGCCGGGGAGCTGTTTTTT. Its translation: CASTLGEGRAGELFF.

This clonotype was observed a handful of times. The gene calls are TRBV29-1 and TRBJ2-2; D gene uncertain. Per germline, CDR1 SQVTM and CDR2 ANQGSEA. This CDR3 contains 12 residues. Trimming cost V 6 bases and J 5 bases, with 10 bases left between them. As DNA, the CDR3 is TGCAGCGTCGTCGAACAGACCGGGGAGCTGTTTTTT. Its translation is CSVVEQTGELFF.

CDR3: CASSQTGVQGETQYF. The CDR3 DNA is TGTGCCAGCAGCCAGACCGGGGTGCAGGGAGAGACCCAGTACTTC. The rearrangement links TRBV3-1 to TRBJ2-5, with D tentatively TRBD1 or TRBD2 (5 bases each). Germline V gene lookup returns CDR1 LGHDT and CDR2 YNNKEL (reference sequence). The length of the CDR3 is 15 residues. The V and J ends lost 3 bases and 4 bases respectively, with 15 bases between them.

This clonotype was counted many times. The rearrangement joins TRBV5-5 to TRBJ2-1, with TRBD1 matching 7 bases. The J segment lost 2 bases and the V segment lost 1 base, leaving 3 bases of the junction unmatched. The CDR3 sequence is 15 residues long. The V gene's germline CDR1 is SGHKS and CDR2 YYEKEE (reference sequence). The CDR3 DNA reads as TGTGCCAGCAGCTTGTTAGGGGGCGCCTACAATGAGCAGTTCTTC. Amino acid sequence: CASSLLGGAYNEQFF.

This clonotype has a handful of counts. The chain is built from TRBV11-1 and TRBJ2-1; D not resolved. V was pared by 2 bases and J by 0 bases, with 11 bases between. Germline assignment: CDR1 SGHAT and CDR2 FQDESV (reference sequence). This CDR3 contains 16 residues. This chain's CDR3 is CASSLRSGSSYNEQFF. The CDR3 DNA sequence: TGTGCCAGCAGCTTAAGGAGTGGCTCCTCCTACAATGAGCAGTTCTTC.

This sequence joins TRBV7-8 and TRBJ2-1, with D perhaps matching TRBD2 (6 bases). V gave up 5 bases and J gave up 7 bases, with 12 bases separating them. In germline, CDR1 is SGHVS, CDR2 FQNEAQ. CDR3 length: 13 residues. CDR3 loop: CASSQNRGNEQFF. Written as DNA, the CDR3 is TGTGCCAGCAGCCAAAATCGGGGGAATGAGCAGTTCTTC.

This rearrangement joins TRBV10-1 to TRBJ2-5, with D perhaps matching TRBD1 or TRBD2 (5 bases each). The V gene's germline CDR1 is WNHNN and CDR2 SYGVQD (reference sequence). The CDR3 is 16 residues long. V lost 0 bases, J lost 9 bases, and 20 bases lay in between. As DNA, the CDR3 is TGCGCCAGCAGTGAGTCTTCGGGACGGATCAGGTTGCCCCAGTACTTC. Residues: CASSESSGRIRLPQYF.

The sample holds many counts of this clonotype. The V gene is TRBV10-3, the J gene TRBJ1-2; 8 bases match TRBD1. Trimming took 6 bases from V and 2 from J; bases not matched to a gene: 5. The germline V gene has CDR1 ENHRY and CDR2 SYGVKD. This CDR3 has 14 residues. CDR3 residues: CAISPDRGNYGYTF. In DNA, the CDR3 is TGTGCCATCAGCCCAGACAGGGGAAACTATGGCTACACCTTC.